The present T cell receptor beta chain was sequenced within a study of technical replicates of blood from a handful of donors. Sequencing used immunoSEQ multiplex PCR; TCRdb keeps in-frame clones, though not all of them. The table records about 82,000 clones, 96% of them present only once. V was pared by 1 base and J by 3 bases, with 12 bases between. The CDR3 consists of 16 residues. Germline-derived CDR1 and CDR2 are MDHEN and SYDVKM. The receptor's source is a human donor in good health. The rearrangement joins TRBV28 to TRBJ2-2; tentative D call: TRBD2 (5 bases). The sample was T cells isolated from PBMCs. CDR3 residues: CASSLYVGVDTGELFF. The CDR3 DNA is TGTGCCAGCAGTTTATATGTGGGAGTGGACACCGGGGAGCTGTTTTTT.